This T cell receptor (beta chain) was sequenced in a study of siplizumab effects on memory and regulatory T cells (dated by TCRdb to between 2018 and 2021). Looking at the study overall: The study looked at the effect of siplizumab, an anti-CD2 antibody, on alloreactive T-cell subsets in allogeneic mixed lymphocyte reactions made from human PBMCs. The paper as a whole reports these results and caveats: Compared with memory T cells, unstimulated naive T cells appeared more diverse, and naive cells seemed to make a substantial contribution to the alloresponse. Whether proliferating Tregs from siplizumab cultures were suppressive was not functionally confirmed. Siplizumab significantly lowered the cumulative frequency of alloreactive sequences that could be traced to unstimulated CD4+ memory T cells. Because sequences below about 10^-5 frequency were poorly captured, only a minor fraction of alloreactive clones could be mapped to unstimulated subsets. In reactions with siplizumab, an average of 68.8% of mappable alloreactive CD4+ clones were Treg-derived, compared with 25% to 30% in control reactions. A naive or memory phenotype could not be assigned to roughly 75-96% of proliferating CD4+ or CD8+ clones.

Library creation used the immunoSEQ multiplex PCR assay. Each sample had 90,000 to 100,000 TCR templates assayed by the deep sequencing platform. Genomic DNA extracted from sorted T cells was used for TCRbeta CDR3 sequencing. The study's processing was this. The R programming language was used for clonal analysis of TCRbeta CDR3 data. Comparing unstimulated samples against CFSE-low samples taken after the reaction was how alloreactive CD4+ and CD8+ clones were defined. Regulatory or non-regulatory origin was assigned to alloreactive CD4+ clones by matching of sequences to sorted unstimulated Treg and non-Treg repertoires. In its TCRdb copy, this immuneACCESS table keeps in-frame sequences only and misses some clones. Where compared with another copy, unresolved V genes explain less than half of these, and the others have no known cause. V and J calls and clone size follow that table, whereas D and trimming were derived from the DNA. The sample contains around 100,000 clones, around 92% of them found a single time. The top ten hold about 0.15% of the sample.

As regards this clone: There is no known antigen for this receptor. One end of the junction varies from germline; a read error may be responsible. Other DNA sequences in the sample encode the same CDR3.

Taken from the germline V gene, the CDR1 and CDR2 loops are SNHLY and FYNNEI. The CDR3 sequence holds 14 residues, the cysteine and phenylalanine included. Left in the record is the CDR3 DNA by itself, 42 bases read in frame from the first base. Sorted unstimulated T cells and proliferating T cells recovered from mixed lymphocyte reactions underwent TCRbeta CDR3 sequencing. Fresh whole blood from around 11 HLA-typed healthy donors was used to isolate PBMCs. This receptor chain uses TRBV2 and TRBJ2-7, and 8 junctional nucleotides match TRBD1. Sequenced material: CD4+ T cells sorted from blood. The receptor was derived from a human donor in good health. The DNA sequence is given as TGTGCCAGCCAAACCGGGACAGGTTCCTATGAGCAGTACTTC. Its product reads: CASQTGTGSYEQYF.